This TCR beta chain came from a study of immune characterization of retroperitoneal liposarcoma. V lost 1 base to trimming and J lost 10 bases, with 11 bases between them. The CDR3 spans 13 residues. Germline CDR1 and CDR2: SGHNT and YENEEA. MiXCR, applied by TCRdb to the PCR reads, yields one record per CDR3 protein. The table has 9,500 to 12,000 distinct CDR3 sequences, about a quarter seen once. Material: tumor tissue. The receptor's source is a female donor with retroperitoneal liposarcoma. This chain joins TRBV11-3 and TRBJ2-1, with a possible D match to TRBD2 (5 bases). The CDR3 spells CASSLGAGGEQFF. CDR3 DNA: TGTGCCAGCAGCTTAGGTGCGGGCGGGGAGCAGTTCTTC.